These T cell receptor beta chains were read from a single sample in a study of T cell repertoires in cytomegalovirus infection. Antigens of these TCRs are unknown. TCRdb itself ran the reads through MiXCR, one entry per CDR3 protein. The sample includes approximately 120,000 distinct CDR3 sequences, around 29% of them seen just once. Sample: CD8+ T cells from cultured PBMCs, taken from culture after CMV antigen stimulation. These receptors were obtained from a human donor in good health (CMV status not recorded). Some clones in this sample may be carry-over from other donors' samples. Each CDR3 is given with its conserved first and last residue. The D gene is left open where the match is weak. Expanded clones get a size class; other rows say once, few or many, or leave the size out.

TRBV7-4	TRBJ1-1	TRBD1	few	CASSLVGGRGDTEAFF	TGTGCCAGCAGCTTAGTTGGGGGCAGGGGGGACACTGAAGCTTTCTTT
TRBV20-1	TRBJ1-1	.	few	CSASPEYGAEAFF	TGCAGTGCTTCACCGGAGTACGGTGCTGAAGCTTTCTTT
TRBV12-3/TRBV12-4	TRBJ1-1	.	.	CASSQGGGTEALF	TGTGCCAGCAGTCAAGGTGGGGGGACTGAAGCTTTGTTT
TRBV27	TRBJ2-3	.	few	CASSFKRQLGGDTQYF	TGTGCCAGCAGTTTTAAACGACAGTTAGGAGGAGATACGCAGTATTTT
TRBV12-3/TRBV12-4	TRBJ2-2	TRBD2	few	CASSFRGGFNTGELFF	TGTGCCAGCAGTTTTCGGGGGGGATTCAACACCGGGGAGCTGTTTTTT
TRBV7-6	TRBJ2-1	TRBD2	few	CASSINGGGQNEQFF	TGTGCCAGCAGCATTAATGGGGGAGGGCAGAATGAGCAGTTCTTC
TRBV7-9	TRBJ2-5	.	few	CASSLAGSETQYF	TGTGCCAGCAGCTTAGCGGGAAGTGAGACCCAGTACTTC
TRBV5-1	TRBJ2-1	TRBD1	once	CASSLGQGFNEQFF	TGCGCCAGCAGCCTAGGACAGGGTTTCAATGAGCAGTTCTTC
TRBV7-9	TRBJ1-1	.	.	CASSLDWAGDTEAFF	TGTGCCAGCAGCTTAGATTGGGCAGGGGACACTGAAGCTTTCTTT
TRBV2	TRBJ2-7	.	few	CASSGGSSYEQYF	TGTGCCAGCAGTGGTGGCAGCTCCTACGAGCAGTACTTC
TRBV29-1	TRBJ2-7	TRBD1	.	CSVDSGQGWSEQYF	TGCAGCGTTGATTCGGGACAGGGCTGGTCTGAGCAGTACTTC
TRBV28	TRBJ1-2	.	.	CASSIDRWNGYTF	TGTGCCAGCAGTATTGACAGGTGGAATGGCTACACCTTC
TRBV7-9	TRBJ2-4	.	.	CASSLVVGEAKNIQYF	TGTGCCAGCAGCTTAGTTGTTGGGGAAGCCAAAAACATTCAGTACTTC
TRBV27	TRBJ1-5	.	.	CASGPINQPQHF	TGTGCCTCGGGACCGATCAATCAGCCCCAGCATTTT
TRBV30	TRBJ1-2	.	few	CAWSEPPGVGYTF	TGTGCCTGGAGTGAGCCCCCCGGGGTTGGCTACACCTTC
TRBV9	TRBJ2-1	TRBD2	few	CASSPHPRGDNEQFF	TGTGCCAGCAGCCCCCATCCACGGGGGGACAATGAGCAGTTCTTC
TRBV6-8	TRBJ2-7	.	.	CASSYGDRSYEQYF	TGTGCCAGCAGTTACGGTGACAGGTCCTACGAGCAGTACTTC
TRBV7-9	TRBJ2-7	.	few	CASSRQKGRYF	TGTGCCAGCAGCCGCCAGAAAGGACGGTACTTC
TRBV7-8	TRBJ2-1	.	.	CASSFVSQGRNEQFF	TGTGCCAGCAGCTTCGTCTCACAAGGACGCAATGAGCAGTTCTTC
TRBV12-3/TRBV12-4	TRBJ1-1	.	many	CASSLQGTRTEAFF	TGTGCCAGCAGTTTGCAGGGGACGAGGACTGAAGCTTTCTTT
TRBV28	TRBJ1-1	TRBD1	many	CASSLGGQGDWIAEAFF	TGTGCCAGCAGTTTAGGGGGACAGGGGGACTGGATCGCTGAAGCTTTCTTT
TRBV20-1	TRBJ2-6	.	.	CSARDLASGANVLTF	TGCAGTGCTAGAGATCTCGCCTCGGGGGCCAACGTCCTGACTTTC
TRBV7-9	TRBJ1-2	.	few	CASSRTLDTFYGYTF	TGTGCCAGCAGCCGTACTTTGGACACTTTTTATGGCTACACCTTC
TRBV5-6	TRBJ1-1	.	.	CASSLNAGLNTEAYF	TGTGCCAGCAGCTTGAATGCAGGATTGAACACTGAAGCTTACTTT
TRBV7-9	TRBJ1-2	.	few	CASSLGEGRDYGYTF	TGTGCCAGCAGCTTAGGGGAGGGTAGAGACTATGGCTACACCTTC
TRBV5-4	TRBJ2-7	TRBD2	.	CASSLVAGGPGEQYF	TGTGCCAGCAGCTTGGTCGCGGGGGGGCCTGGCGAGCAGTACTTC
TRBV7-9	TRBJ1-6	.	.	CASSMINTPLHF	TGTGCCAGCAGCATGATTAATACACCCCTCCACTTT
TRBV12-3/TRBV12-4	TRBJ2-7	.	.	CASSPGHEQYF	TGTGCCAGCAGTCCCGGACACGAGCAGTACTTC
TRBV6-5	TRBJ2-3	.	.	CASSAYSTDTQYF	TGTGCCAGCAGTGCCTATAGCACAGATACGCAGTATTTT
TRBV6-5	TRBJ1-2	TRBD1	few	CASSYSISGTGHGYTF	TGTGCCAGCAGTTACTCGATATCCGGGACAGGCCATGGCTACACCTTC
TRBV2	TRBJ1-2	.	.	CASSEAPARVRDYGYTF	TGTGCCAGCAGTGAAGCGCCGGCCAGGGTACGGGACTATGGCTACACCTTC
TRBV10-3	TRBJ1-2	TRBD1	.	CAISDPTGGPRSGYTF	TGTGCCATCAGTGATCCGACAGGGGGCCCTCGCAGTGGCTACACCTTC
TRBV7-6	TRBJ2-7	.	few	CASSPDYLYEQYF	TGTGCCAGCAGCCCGGACTACTTGTACGAGCAGTACTTC
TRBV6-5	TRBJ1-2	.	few	CASYEGRFYGYTF	TGTGCCAGCTACGAGGGGAGGTTCTATGGCTACACCTTC
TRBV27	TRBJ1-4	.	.	CASSPMGQTPEKLFF	TGTGCCAGCAGCCCAATGGGGCAGACCCCTGAAAAACTGTTTTTT
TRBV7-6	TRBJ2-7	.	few	CASSLSGLGTYEQYF	TGTGCCAGCAGTCTCAGCGGTCTTGGAACCTACGAGCAGTACTTC
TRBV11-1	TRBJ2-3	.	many	CASSLSGGTDTQYF	TGTGCCAGCAGCTTGTCCGGTGGCACAGATACGCAGTATTTT
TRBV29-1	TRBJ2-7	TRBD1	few	CSVAGTGSYEQYF	TGCAGCGTTGCTGGGACAGGGTCCTACGAGCAGTACTTC
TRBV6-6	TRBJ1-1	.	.	CASRFTVNTEAFF	TGTGCCAGCAGATTTACAGTGAACACTGAAGCTTTCTTT
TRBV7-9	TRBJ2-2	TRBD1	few	CASSLGQGDTGELFF	TGTGCCAGCAGCTTAGGACAGGGCGACACCGGGGAGCTGTTTTTT
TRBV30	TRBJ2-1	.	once	CAWSGVGDNEQFF	TGTGCCTGGAGTGGTGTTGGGGACAATGAGCAGTTCTTC
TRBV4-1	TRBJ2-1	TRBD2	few	CASSPGLEQFF	TGCGCCAGCAGCCCGGGACTAGAGCAGTTCTTC
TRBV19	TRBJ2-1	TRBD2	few	CASSITSGGQNEQFF	TGTGCCAGTAGTATCACTAGCGGGGGGCAAAATGAGCAGTTCTTC
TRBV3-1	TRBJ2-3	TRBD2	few	CASSRLAGGPTDTQYF	TGTGCCAGCAGCAGACTAGCGGGGGGACCCACAGATACGCAGTATTTT
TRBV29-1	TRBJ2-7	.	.	CSVAGSREQYF	TGCAGCGTCGCGGGGTCGCGCGAGCAGTACTTC
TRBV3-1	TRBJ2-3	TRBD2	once	CASSQVWGGADTQYF	TGTGCCAGCAGCCAAGTGTGGGGGGGGGCAGATACGCAGTATTTT
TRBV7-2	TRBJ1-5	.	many	CASRPGGNQPQHF	TGTGCCAGCAGGCCGGGGGGGAATCAGCCCCAGCATTTT
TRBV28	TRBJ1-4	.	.	CASSLFGTGLNEKLFF	TGTGCCAGCAGTTTATTCGGAACAGGTTTAAATGAAAAACTGTTTTTT
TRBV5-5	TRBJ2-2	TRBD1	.	CASSLVPGQGGTGELFF	TGTGCCAGCAGCTTGGTCCCCGGACAGGGGGGCACCGGGGAGCTGTTTTTT
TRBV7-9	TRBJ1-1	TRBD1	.	CASSPRQGLGEAFF	TGTGCCAGCAGCCCTCGACAGGGTTTGGGTGAAGCTTTCTTT
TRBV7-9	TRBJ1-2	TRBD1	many	CASSTTGGGYGYTF	TGTGCCAGCAGCACAACAGGGGGCGGCTATGGCTACACCTTC
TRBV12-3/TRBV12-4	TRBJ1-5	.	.	CASSLAFQPQHF	TGTGCCAGCAGCCTCGCCTTTCAGCCCCAGCATTTT
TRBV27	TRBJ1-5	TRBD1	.	CASSLSGQGWNQPQHF	TGTGCCAGCAGTTTATCGGGACAGGGGTGGAATCAGCCCCAGCATTTT